Shown below are 16 T cell receptor beta chains from a single sample sequenced in a study of human T cells and chemical hapten exposure. MiXCR, run by TCRdb on the 5' RACE reads, gives a single entry per CDR3 protein. The sample consists of approximately 140,000 distinct CDR3 sequences, approximately 4% of them appearing once. Unfractionated whole blood served as the source for total RNA extraction. The receptors derive from a female donor in good health.

This clonotype was counted at least ten times. This chain uses TRBV29-1 with TRBJ1-1, with TRBD1 identical over 8 bases. Per the germline V gene, CDR1 is SQVTM and CDR2 is ANQGSEA. CDR3 length: 12 residues. The ends lost 5 bases at V and 3 bases at J; junction bases unmatched: 2. CDR3 coding DNA: TGCAGCGTTTCAGGGGGCCACACTGAAGCTTTCTTT. Protein: CSVSGGHTEAFF.

In its sample, this clonotype was seen many times. This chain's CDR3 is CASSDGSSGANVLTF. The CDR3 DNA is TGTGCCAGCAGTGACGGGAGCTCTGGGGCCAACGTCCTGACTTTC. The J gene is TRBJ2-6, the V gene TRBV6-4; TRBD2 might be the D (5 bases). The CDR3 has 15 residues. Germline V gene lookup returns CDR1 MRHNA and CDR2 SNTAGT. Between the trimmed V and J ends, which lost 2 bases and 0 bases, there was a span of 5 bases.

There are many counts of this clonotype. The chain has TRBV10-3 and TRBJ1-2; possibly TRBD1 for D (5 bases). Per germline, CDR1 ENHRY and CDR2 SYGVKD. Trimming shortened V by 2 bases and J by 3 bases, and 19 bases separated the two germline ends. CDR3 length equals 17 residues. The CDR3, as DNA: TGTGCCATCAGTGAGGGCAAGGAACGGGGCTTGCACTATGGCTACACCTTC. It yields the protein CAISEGKERGLHYGYTF.

In this sample, this clonotype turned up many times. The chain has TRBV20-1 and TRBJ2-7, with D possibly being TRBD2 (5 bases). The CDR3 spans 12 residues. Germline V gene sequence: CDR1 DFQATT, CDR2 SNEGSKA (reference sequence). The V end was cut by 3 bases, the J end by 2 bases, with 8 bases between. The CDR3 nucleotides read TGCAGTGCTAGTGGGAGAGCCTACGAGCAGTACTTC. Amino acid sequence: CSASGRAYEQYF.

This clonotype was found a few times. This sequence joins TRBV7-9 and TRBJ2-5, with 7 bases aligning to TRBD2. Germline V CDR1 and CDR2: SEHNR, FQNEAQ (reference sequence). CDR3 length: 15 residues. The V gene end was trimmed by 3 bases and the J gene end by 2 bases; junction bases not matched to a gene: 6. The chain's CDR3 is CASSFIAGVQETQYF. In nucleotides, the CDR3 is TGTGCCAGCAGCTTCATCGCGGGGGTTCAAGAGACCCAGTACTTC.

DNA of the CDR3: TGTGCCAGCAGCCCAGACCCACCTCTTGTGCAGTATTTT. Residues: CASSPDPPLVQYF. The chain employs TRBV3-1 and TRBJ2-3; no definite D call. This CDR3 region has 13 residues. V shed 4 bases and J shed 11 bases, with 16 bases lying between them. The germline CDR1 and CDR2 sequences are LGHDT and YNNKEL (reference sequence).

This clonotype came up many times. The V call is TRBV12-3 or TRBV12-4, the J call TRBJ2-6; D unresolved. This CDR3 is 15 amino acids long. The V and J ends lost 6 bases and 1 base respectively, with 10 bases between them. As DNA, the CDR3 is TGTGCCAGCAGCCCAGACATATCTGGGGCCAACGTCCTGACTTTC. It translates to CASSPDISGANVLTF.

In this sample, this clonotype turned up many times. The gene calls are TRBV14 and TRBJ1-5, with no clear D. CDR1 and CDR2 (germline): SGHDN, FVKESK. Trimming cost V 1 base and J 0 bases, with 13 bases left between them. The CDR3 is made up of 17 amino acids. In nucleotides, the CDR3 is TGTGCCAGCAGCCAAGTCTCGGCGGGGTATAGCAATCAGCCCCAGCATTTT. This gives the protein CASSQVSAGYSNQPQHF.

Of note for this clonotype: A much larger clone is a single base away; this may be a read error. The J gene is TRBJ2-7, the V gene TRBV4-2, with TRBD1 matching over 10 bases. The CDR3 runs 14 residues. CDR1 and CDR2 (germline): LGHNA, YNFKEQ. V lost 4 bases, J lost 6 bases, and 6 bases stayed unmatched. CDR3 protein: CASSLAGTGVEQYF. The CDR3 DNA reads TGTGCCAGCAGCCTGGCGGGGACAGGGGTCGAGCAGTACTTC.

This clonotype was detected many times. The chain links TRBV28 to TRBJ1-2; TRBD1 is a possible D gene (6 bases). CDR1 is MDHEN, CDR2 SYDVKM, per germline. This CDR3 is 14 amino acids long. V was trimmed by 5 bases and J by 10 bases, leaving 20 bases between them. In nucleotides, the CDR3 is TGTGCCAGCAGTCCAAAACCGTCACAGGGTTACTACACCTTC. Its translation is CASSPKPSQGYYTF.

This clonotype was counted a few times. The chain uses TRBV12-3 or TRBV12-4 and TRBJ2-7, with D perhaps matching TRBD1 (7 bases). CDR3 size: 16 residues. V shed 6 bases and J shed 2 bases, with 20 bases lying between them. CDR3 sequence reads: CASSPLPAGGPYEQYF. CDR3 sequence (DNA): TGTGCCAGCAGCCCCCTCCCGGCAGGGGGGCCCTACGAGCAGTACTTC.

This clonotype was recorded at least ten times. V gene TRBV12-3 or TRBV12-4 combines with J gene TRBJ2-7; D is uncertain. V was pared by 3 bases and J by 5 bases, with 11 bases between. The CDR3 has 13 residues. The CDR3 sequence: CASSFDTVDEQYF. The CDR3 region has the DNA TGTGCCAGCAGTTTCGACACCGTAGACGAGCAGTACTTC.

This clonotype came up a few times. The chain recombines TRBV10-3 with TRBJ2-3, with TRBD2 matching 10 bases. V trimming: 6 bases; J trimming: 9 bases; junction bases outside the gene matches: 18. This CDR3 has 17 amino acids. Per the germline V gene, CDR1 is ENHRY and CDR2 is SYGVKD. CDR3 loop: CAISSSEGLAGDLTQYF. For the CDR3, the DNA is TGTGCCATCAGCTCGAGCGAAGGCCTAGCGGGGGACCTCACGCAGTATTTT.

Many counts were recorded for this clonotype. This chain joins TRBV5-6 and TRBJ1-1; D not certain. V was trimmed by 3 bases and J by 1 base, leaving 13 bases between them. CDR1 is SGHDT and CDR2 is YYEEEE in the germline V gene. This CDR3 is 15 amino acids long. The CDR3 loop is CASSYINTENTEAFF. The CDR3 nucleotides are TGTGCCAGCAGCTACATTAATACGGAGAACACTGAAGCTTTCTTT. Full variable domain (missing parts from reference TRBV5-6 and TRBJ1-1): DAGVTQSPTHLIKTRGQQVTLRCSPKSGHDTVSWYQQALGQGPQFIFQYYEEEERQRGNFPDRFSGHQFPNYSSELNVNALLLGDSALYLCASSYINTENTEAFFGQGTRLTVV.

This clonotype was counted many times. The chain couples TRBV13 to TRBJ2-1, with 9 nucleotides matching TRBD2. V was clipped by 4 bases and J by 2 bases; unmatched bases: 3. Germline lookup yields CDR1 PRHDT and CDR2 FYEKMQ (reference sequence). This CDR3 has 15 residues. The CDR3, as DNA: TGTGCCAGCAGCTCCCGGACTAGCGCCTACAATGAGCAGTTCTTC. It codes for CASSSRTSAYNEQFF.

The table lists this clonotype with many counts. J is TRBJ2-3 and V is TRBV5-4, with 13 positions matching TRBD2. Germline V gene sequence: CDR1 SGHNT, CDR2 YYREEE (reference sequence). V trimming: 3 bases; J trimming: 0 bases; junction bases outside the gene matches: 7. The CDR3 covers 18 residues. The CDR3 DNA sequence: TGTGCCAGCAGCTCCGGGACTAGCGGGGCGACTAGCACAGATACGCAGTATTTT. Protein: CASSSGTSGATSTDTQYF. The whole variable domain, remainder taken from reference TRBV5-4 and TRBJ2-3, is ETGVTQSPTHLIKTRGQQVTLRCSSQSGHNTVSWYQQALGQGPQFIFQYYREEENGRGNFPPRFSGLQFPNYSSELNVNALELDDSALYLCASSSGTSGATSTDTQYFGPGTRLTVL.